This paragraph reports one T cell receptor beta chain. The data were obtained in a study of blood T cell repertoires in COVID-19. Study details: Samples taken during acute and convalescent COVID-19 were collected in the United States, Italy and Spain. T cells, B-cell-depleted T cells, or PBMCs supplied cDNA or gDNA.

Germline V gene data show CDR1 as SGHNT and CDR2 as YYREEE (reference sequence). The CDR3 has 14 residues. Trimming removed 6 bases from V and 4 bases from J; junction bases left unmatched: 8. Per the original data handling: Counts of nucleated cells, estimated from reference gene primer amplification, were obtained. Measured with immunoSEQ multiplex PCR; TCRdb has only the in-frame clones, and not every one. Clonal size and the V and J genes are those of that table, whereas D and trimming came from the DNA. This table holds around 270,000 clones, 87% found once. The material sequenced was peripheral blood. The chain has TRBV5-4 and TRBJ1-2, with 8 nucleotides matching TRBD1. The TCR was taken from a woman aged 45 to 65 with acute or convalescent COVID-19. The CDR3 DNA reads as TGTGCCAGCACCCGGACAGGGCTGAGCTATGGCTACACCTTC. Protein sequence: CASTRTGLSYGYTF.